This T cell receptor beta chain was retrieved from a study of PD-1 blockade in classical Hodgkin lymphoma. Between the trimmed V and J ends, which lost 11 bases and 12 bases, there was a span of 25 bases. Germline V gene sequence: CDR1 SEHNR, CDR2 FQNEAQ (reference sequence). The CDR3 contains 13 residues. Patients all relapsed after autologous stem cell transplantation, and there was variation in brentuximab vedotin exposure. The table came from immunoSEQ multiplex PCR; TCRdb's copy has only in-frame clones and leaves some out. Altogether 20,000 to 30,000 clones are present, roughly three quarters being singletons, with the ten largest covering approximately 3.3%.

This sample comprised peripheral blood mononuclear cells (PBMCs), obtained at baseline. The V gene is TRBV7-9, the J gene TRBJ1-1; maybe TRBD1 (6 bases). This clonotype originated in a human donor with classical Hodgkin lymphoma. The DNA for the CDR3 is TGTGCCGGTTCATATGGGGACATCTCGGGGACTTTCTTT. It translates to CAGSYGDISGTFF.